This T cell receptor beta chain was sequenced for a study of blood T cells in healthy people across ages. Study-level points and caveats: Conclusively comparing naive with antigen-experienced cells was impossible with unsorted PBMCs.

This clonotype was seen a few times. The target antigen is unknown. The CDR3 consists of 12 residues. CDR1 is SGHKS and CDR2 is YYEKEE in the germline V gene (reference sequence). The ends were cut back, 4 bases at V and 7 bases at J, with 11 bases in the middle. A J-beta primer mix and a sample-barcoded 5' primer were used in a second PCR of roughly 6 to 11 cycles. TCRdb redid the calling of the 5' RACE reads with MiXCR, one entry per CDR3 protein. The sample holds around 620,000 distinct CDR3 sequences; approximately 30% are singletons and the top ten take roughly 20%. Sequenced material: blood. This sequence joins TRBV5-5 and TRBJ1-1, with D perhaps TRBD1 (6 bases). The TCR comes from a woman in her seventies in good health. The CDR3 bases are TGTGCCAGCAGCCCGGGACACCATGAAGCTTTCTTT. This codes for CASSPGHHEAFF.